These T cell receptor beta chains were read from a single sample in a study of blood T cell repertoires in COVID-19. Data came from immunoSEQ multiplex PCR; TCRdb stores just in-frame clones and leaves some out. The sample includes tens of thousands of clones, roughly 90% of them seen just once. Sequenced material: peripheral blood. The receptors come from a man aged 55 to 70 with active COVID-19. CDR3s include the opening cysteine and the closing phenylalanine or tryptophan. A D gene is named only where the DNA matches it firmly. A clone size is listed for some rows: how often the clone was seen (once, few, many), or a class if it is expanded.

j_gene | len | d_gene | abundance | v_gene | CDR3aa | CDR3nt
TRBJ1-2 | 13 | NA | NA | TRBV27 | CASSLKSGQSAYF | TGTGCCAGCAGTCTGAAATCTGGACAGTCAGCTTACTTC
TRBJ2-3 | 14 | NA | NA | TRBV7-3 | CASSLGPGSDTQYF | TGTGCCAGCAGCCTGGGCCCTGGCTCAGATACGCAGTATTTT
TRBJ2-3 | 19 | TRBD2 | NA | TRBV2 | CASSELGLAGGGSTDTQYF | TGTGCCAGCAGTGAACTGGGACTAGCGGGAGGGGGGAGCACAGATACGCAGTATTTT
TRBJ2-7 | 14 | NA | NA | TRBV9 | CASSVGQKNYEQYF | TGTGCCAGCAGCGTAGGACAGAAAAATTACGAGCAGTACTTC
TRBJ2-1 | 16 | TRBD2 | NA | TRBV19 | CASSSGGTSGMGEQFF | TGTGCCAGTAGTTCCGGGGGGACTAGCGGGATGGGTGAGCAGTTCTTC
TRBJ2-5 | 16 | TRBD2 | NA | TRBV18 | CASSPRLAGGKETQYF | TGTGCCAGCTCACCAAGACTAGCGGGAGGGAAAGAGACCCAGTACTTC
TRBJ1-1 | 13 | NA | once | TRBV18 | CASSPGERAEAFF | TGTGCCAGCTCACCCGGGGAAAGGGCTGAAGCTTTCTTT
TRBJ1-6 | 12 | NA | medium-sized | TRBV9 | CASSGGGSPLHF | TGTGCCAGCAGCGGCGGTGGATCACCCCTCCACTTT
TRBJ2-1 | 13 | NA | NA | TRBV6-4 | CASSDSSTGEQFF | TGTGCCAGCAGTGACTCTTCGACTGGTGAGCAGTTCTTC
TRBJ1-1 | 15 | TRBD1 | NA | TRBV4-2 | CASSHSTGGRTEAFF | TGTGCCAGCAGCCACTCTACAGGGGGTCGCACTGAAGCTTTCTTT
TRBJ2-5 | 16 | NA | NA | TRBV7-8 | CASSPGRLVAQETQYF | TGTGCCAGCAGCCCTGGCCGACTAGTTGCCCAAGAGACCCAGTACTTC
TRBJ2-1 | 15 | TRBD2 | NA | TRBV27 | CASSPGTSGRNEQFF | TGTGCCAGCAGTCCTGGGACTAGCGGGCGTAATGAGCAGTTCTTC
TRBJ1-2 | 16 | NA | once | TRBV6-4 | CASSDSRLVSSYGYTF | TGTGCCAGCAGTGACTCGAGGCTGGTATCTAGCTATGGCTACACCTTC
TRBJ1-6 | 19 | TRBD1 | NA | TRBV7-3 | CASSLKPPGGNSGNSPLHF | TGTGCCAGCAGCTTAAAGCCACCAGGGGGGAATAGCGGTAATTCACCCCTCCACTTT
TRBJ2-3 | 16 | TRBD2 | NA | TRBV4-2 | CASSQPTSGSSDTQYF | TGTGCCAGCAGCCAACCGACTAGCGGGAGTTCAGATACGCAGTATTTT
TRBJ2-7 | 15 | NA | NA | TRBV5-1 | CASKLAPSDSYEQYF | TGCGCCAGCAAGCTTGCCCCTAGCGACTCCTACGAGCAGTACTTC
TRBJ1-2 | 15 | TRBD1 | NA | TRBV9 | CASSVSTGMDYGYTF | TGTGCCAGCAGCGTCTCGACAGGGATGGACTATGGCTACACCTTC
TRBJ2-2 | 14 | NA | NA | TRBV6-5 | CASRGQTNTGELFF | TGTGCCAGCAGAGGACAGACGAACACCGGGGAGCTGTTTTTT
TRBJ2-1 | 16 | TRBD2 | NA | TRBV5-1 | CASFLAGASSYNEQFF | TGCGCCAGCTTTCTAGCGGGAGCGAGCTCCTACAATGAGCAGTTCTTC
TRBJ2-7 | 10 | NA | few | TRBV11-1 | CASMGSEQYF | TGTGCCAGCATGGGGAGCGAGCAGTACTTC
TRBJ2-1 | 12 | NA | NA | TRBV9 | CASSTAYNEQFF | TGTGCCAGCAGCACGGCCTACAATGAGCAGTTCTTC
TRBJ1-1 | 13 | TRBD1 | once | TRBV6-5 | CASSHRDRDEAFF | TGTGCCAGCAGTCACCGGGACAGGGATGAAGCTTTCTTT
TRBJ1-3 | 16 | NA | NA | TRBV4-2 | CASSQGPLEGRNTIYF | TGTGCCAGCAGCCAAGGCCCCCTGGAGGGTCGCAACACCATATATTTT
TRBJ1-2 | 14 | NA | NA | TRBV6-6 | CASSPYEGARGYTF | TGTGCCAGCAGCCCCTACGAGGGCGCGAGGGGCTACACCTTC
TRBJ2-2 | 15 | NA | NA | TRBV7-6 | CASSATSLNTGELFF | TGTGCCAGCAGCGCCACTAGCTTGAACACCGGGGAGCTGTTTTTT
TRBJ2-7 | 12 | NA | NA | TRBV11-2 | CASSLQGYEQYF | TGTGCCAGCAGCTTACAGGGTTACGAGCAGTACTTC
TRBJ2-5 | 12 | NA | NA | TRBV10-3 | CATAGEQETQYF | TGTGCCACCGCAGGGGAACAAGAGACCCAGTACTTC
TRBJ2-7 | 10 | NA | NA | TRBV6-4 | CASTSYEQYF | TGTGCCAGCACATCCTACGAGCAGTACTTC
TRBJ1-6 | 11 | NA | NA | TRBV27 | CASSSGSPLHF | TGTGCCAGCAGTTCCGGTTCACCCCTCCACTTT
TRBJ2-1 | 17 | TRBD1 | NA | TRBV14 | CASSQDSDRAAYNEQFF | TGTGCCAGCAGCCAAGATTCGGACAGGGCCGCCTACAATGAGCAGTTCTTC
TRBJ2-1 | 13 | TRBD1 | NA | TRBV6-5 | CASTGQGVYEQFF | TGTGCCAGCACCGGACAGGGGGTATATGAGCAGTTCTTC
TRBJ1-3 | 15 | NA | NA | TRBV3-1/TRBV3-2 | CASSHLVDSGNTIYF | TGTGCCAGCAGCCACTTAGTTGACAGTGGAAACACCATATATTTT
TRBJ1-1 | 14 | TRBD1 | NA | TRBV27 | CASSTLTGGTEAFF | TGTGCCAGCAGTACCCTGACAGGGGGCACTGAAGCTTTCTTT
TRBJ2-1 | 14 | TRBD2 | NA | TRBV5-1 | CASSGAGVVSEQFF | TGCGCCAGCAGTGGAGCGGGAGTTGTGAGTGAGCAGTTCTTC
TRBJ1-1 | 15 | NA | NA | TRBV10-3 | CAISEPDRGRAEAFF | TGTGCCATCAGTGAGCCCGATCGGGGAAGGGCTGAAGCTTTCTTT
TRBJ2-5 | 15 | TRBD2 | few | TRBV11-2 | CASSLDGRAGETQYF | TGTGCCAGCAGCTTAGATGGGAGGGCCGGGGAGACCCAGTACTTC
TRBJ2-2 | 13 | NA | NA | TRBV12-3/TRBV12-4 | CASRAGWSGELFF | TGTGCCAGCAGAGCCGGGTGGTCCGGGGAGCTGTTTTTT
TRBJ2-3 | 16 | TRBD2 | NA | TRBV5-1 | CASRRETSGRTDTQYF | TGCGCCAGCAGGCGGGAGACTAGCGGACGCACAGATACGCAGTATTTT
TRBJ2-7 | 16 | TRBD2 | NA | TRBV5-1 | CASSPGGLRGSYEQYF | TGCGCCAGCAGCCCGGGAGGCCTCCGGGGTTCCTACGAGCAGTACTTC
TRBJ1-4 | 15 | TRBD1 | few | TRBV28 | CASSEGTGLNEKLFF | TGTGCCAGCAGTGAGGGGACAGGACTTAATGAAAAACTGTTTTTT
TRBJ2-7 | 15 | TRBD2 | NA | TRBV5-6 | CASSYRTSGTYEQYF | TGTGCCAGCAGCTATCGGACTAGCGGTACCTACGAGCAGTACTTC
TRBJ1-2 | 13 | NA | few | TRBV2 | CASGQTDRYGYTF | TGTGCCAGCGGCCAGACAGATCGCTATGGCTACACCTTC
TRBJ2-1 | 15 | TRBD2 | NA | TRBV9 | CASSVLAENYNEQFF | TGTGCCAGCAGCGTACTAGCGGAGAACTACAATGAGCAGTTCTTC
TRBJ2-7 | 15 | NA | NA | TRBV5-3 | CARSLGSTSLYEQYF | TGTGCCAGAAGCTTGGGGTCGACTTCTCTCTACGAGCAGTACTTC
TRBJ1-1 | 12 | NA | NA | TRBV12-3/TRBV12-4 | CASTLGGVEAFF | TGTGCCAGCACCCTCGGAGGGGTTGAAGCTTTCTTT
TRBJ2-7 | 14 | NA | NA | TRBV10-2 | CASSHPSASYEQYF | TGCGCCAGCAGCCACCCTAGCGCCTCCTACGAGCAGTACTTC
TRBJ2-7 | 15 | NA | NA | TRBV4-2 | CASSQVGRETYEQYF | TGTGCCAGCAGCCAAGTAGGTCGGGAGACCTACGAGCAGTACTTC